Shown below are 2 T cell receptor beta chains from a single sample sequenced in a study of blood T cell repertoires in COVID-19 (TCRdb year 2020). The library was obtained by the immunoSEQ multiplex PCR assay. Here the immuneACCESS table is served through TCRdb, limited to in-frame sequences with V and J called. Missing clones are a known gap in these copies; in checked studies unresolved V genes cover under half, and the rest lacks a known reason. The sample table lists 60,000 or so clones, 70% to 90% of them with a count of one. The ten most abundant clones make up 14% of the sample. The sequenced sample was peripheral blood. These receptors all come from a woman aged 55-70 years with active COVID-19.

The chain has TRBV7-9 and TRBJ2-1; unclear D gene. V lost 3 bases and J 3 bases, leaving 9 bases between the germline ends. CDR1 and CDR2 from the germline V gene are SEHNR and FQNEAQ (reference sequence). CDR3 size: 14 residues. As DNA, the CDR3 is TGTGCCAGCAGCTTGGCAGAAATCTACAATGAGCAGTTCTTC. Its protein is CASSLAEIYNEQFF.

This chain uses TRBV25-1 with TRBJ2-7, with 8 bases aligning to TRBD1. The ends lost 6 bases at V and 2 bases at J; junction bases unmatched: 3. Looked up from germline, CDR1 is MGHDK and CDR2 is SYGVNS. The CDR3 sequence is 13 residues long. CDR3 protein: CASRGQETYEQYF. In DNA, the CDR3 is TGTGCCAGCAGGGGACAGGAGACCTACGAGCAGTACTTC.